A selection of T cell receptor beta chains follows, all from one sample in a study of fetal regulatory T cell absence and autoimmunity. Method: immunoSEQ multiplex PCR; TCRdb's copy keeps in-frame clones and lacks some. The table has 95,000 to 100,000 clones, 60% to 80% seen once. The sample was pancreas tissue. These receptor sequences come from a male donor with IPEX syndrome. Both conserved end residues are part of each CDR3. The order of the fields is V gene, clone size, CDR3 length, D gene, J gene, CDR3 protein, CDR3 DNA. A D gene is named only where the DNA matches it firmly. Clone size appears in some rows only: once, few, many, or a class for an expanded clone.

V gene: TRBV7-9; clone size: -; CDR3 length: 15; D gene: -; J gene: TRBJ2-3; CDR3 protein: CASSLAPIYLDTQYF; CDR3 DNA: TGTGCCAGCAGCTTAGCGCCGATCTATCTTGATACGCAGTATTTT
V gene: TRBV7-2; clone size: -; CDR3 length: 15; D gene: TRBD2; J gene: TRBJ2-7; CDR3 protein: CASSLEGLAAYEQYF; CDR3 DNA: TGTGCCAGCAGCTTAGAGGGACTAGCGGCCTACGAGCAGTACTTC
V gene: TRBV29-1; clone size: few; CDR3 length: 13; D gene: TRBD1; J gene: TRBJ1-2; CDR3 protein: CSALGRGNYGYTF; CDR3 DNA: TGCAGCGCTTTAGGCAGGGGGAACTATGGCTACACCTTC
V gene: TRBV11-2; clone size: -; CDR3 length: 15; D gene: TRBD2; J gene: TRBJ2-2; CDR3 protein: CASSFFGGAAGELFF; CDR3 DNA: TGTGCCAGCAGCTTTTTCGGGGGGGCGGCCGGGGAGCTGTTTTTT
V gene: TRBV7-9; clone size: -; CDR3 length: 16; D gene: TRBD2; J gene: TRBJ2-3; CDR3 protein: CASSIWTSGSTDTQYF; CDR3 DNA: TGTGCCAGCAGCATTTGGACTAGCGGGAGCACAGATACGCAGTATTTT
V gene: TRBV11-2; clone size: -; CDR3 length: 14; D gene: TRBD2; J gene: TRBJ2-1; CDR3 protein: CASRNLAGVNEQFF; CDR3 DNA: TGTGCCAGCAGGAATCTAGCGGGGGTTAATGAGCAGTTCTTC
V gene: TRBV11-2; clone size: -; CDR3 length: 17; D gene: TRBD1; J gene: TRBJ2-4; CDR3 protein: CASSTLKTGRAKNIQYF; CDR3 DNA: TGTGCCAGCAGCACCCTGAAGACAGGGCGGGCCAAAAACATTCAGTACTTC
V gene: TRBV4-2; clone size: few; CDR3 length: 16; D gene: TRBD2; J gene: TRBJ2-4; CDR3 protein: CASSLSGSSSKNIQYF; CDR3 DNA: TGTGCCAGCAGCCTAAGCGGGAGCTCGTCCAAAAACATTCAGTACTTC
V gene: TRBV4-1; clone size: once; CDR3 length: 18; D gene: TRBD2; J gene: TRBJ2-3; CDR3 protein: CASSQDGSGGPLGDTQYF; CDR3 DNA: TGCGCCAGCAGCCAAGATGGGAGCGGGGGGCCTCTAGGGGATACGCAGTATTTT
V gene: TRBV5-4; clone size: -; CDR3 length: 16; D gene: TRBD2; J gene: TRBJ2-2; CDR3 protein: CASSLGRGGPAGELFF; CDR3 DNA: TGTGCCAGCAGCTTGGGTCGGGGGGGGCCCGCCGGGGAGCTGTTTTTT
V gene: TRBV18; clone size: -; CDR3 length: 13; D gene: -; J gene: TRBJ2-3; CDR3 protein: CASSPPSTDTQYF; CDR3 DNA: TGTGCCAGCTCCCCTCCGTCCACAGATACGCAGTATTTT
V gene: TRBV5-4; clone size: once; CDR3 length: 17; D gene: -; J gene: TRBJ1-1; CDR3 protein: CASSLSWRPLINTEAFF; CDR3 DNA: TGTGCCAGCAGCTTAAGTTGGAGGCCCCTTATAAACACTGAAGCTTTCTTT
V gene: TRBV4-1; clone size: -; CDR3 length: 13; D gene: -; J gene: TRBJ2-7; CDR3 protein: CASSPQGGYEQYF; CDR3 DNA: TGCGCCAGCAGCCCCCAGGGTGGCTACGAGCAGTACTTC
V gene: TRBV11-2; clone size: -; CDR3 length: 14; D gene: -; J gene: TRBJ1-3; CDR3 protein: CASSLGGAGNTIYF; CDR3 DNA: TGTGCCAGCAGCTTAGGGGGCGCTGGAAACACCATATATTTT
V gene: TRBV6-1; clone size: -; CDR3 length: 12; D gene: TRBD1; J gene: TRBJ2-7; CDR3 protein: CASSPTGDEQYF; CDR3 DNA: TGTGCCAGCAGCCCTACAGGGGACGAGCAGTACTTC
V gene: TRBV5-8; clone size: once; CDR3 length: 15; D gene: -; J gene: TRBJ1-2; CDR3 protein: CASRRPGRAPYGYTF; CDR3 DNA: TGTGCCAGCAGAAGGCCAGGGAGGGCGCCTTATGGCTACACCTTC
V gene: TRBV5-6; clone size: -; CDR3 length: 14; D gene: -; J gene: TRBJ2-1; CDR3 protein: CASSLGLAYNEQFF; CDR3 DNA: TGTGCCAGCAGCTTGGGACTAGCCTACAATGAGCAGTTCTTC
V gene: TRBV28; clone size: few; CDR3 length: 15; D gene: TRBD1; J gene: TRBJ1-1; CDR3 protein: CASSPDHRGNTEAFF; CDR3 DNA: TGTGCCAGCAGTCCGGATCACAGGGGGAACACTGAAGCTTTCTTT
V gene: TRBV13; clone size: -; CDR3 length: 14; D gene: -; J gene: TRBJ1-1; CDR3 protein: CASSISLTNTEAFF; CDR3 DNA: TGTGCCAGCAGCATTTCTCTTACGAACACTGAAGCTTTCTTT
V gene: TRBV4-3; clone size: -; CDR3 length: 14; D gene: TRBD1; J gene: TRBJ2-3; CDR3 protein: CASSLSGGADTQYF; CDR3 DNA: TGCGCCAGCAGCCTCTCAGGGGGCGCAGATACGCAGTATTTT
V gene: TRBV6-5; clone size: -; CDR3 length: 13; D gene: -; J gene: TRBJ2-7; CDR3 protein: CASSPLGGYEQYF; CDR3 DNA: TGTGCCAGCAGTCCCTTAGGGGGCTACGAGCAGTACTTC
V gene: TRBV7-9; clone size: -; CDR3 length: 14; D gene: -; J gene: TRBJ2-2; CDR3 protein: CASSLGRKHGELFF; CDR3 DNA: TGTGCCAGCAGCTTAGGGCGGAAGCACGGGGAGCTGTTTTTT
V gene: TRBV2; clone size: -; CDR3 length: 13; D gene: -; J gene: TRBJ2-5; CDR3 protein: CASSPPGRETQYF; CDR3 DNA: TGTGCCAGCAGCCCCCCCGGTCGGGAGACCCAGTACTTC
V gene: TRBV15; clone size: -; CDR3 length: 15; D gene: -; J gene: TRBJ1-6; CDR3 protein: CATSREGSIGSPLHF; CDR3 DNA: TGTGCCACCAGCAGAGAGGGCAGTATAGGGTCACCCCTCCACTTT
V gene: TRBV9; clone size: -; CDR3 length: 15; D gene: TRBD1; J gene: TRBJ1-1; CDR3 protein: CASSTRQGAGTEAFF; CDR3 DNA: TGTGCCAGCAGCACGAGACAGGGGGCAGGGACTGAAGCTTTCTTT
V gene: TRBV30; clone size: -; CDR3 length: 13; D gene: -; J gene: TRBJ1-6; CDR3 protein: CAWSEDRNSPLHF; CDR3 DNA: TGTGCCTGGAGTGAGGACAGAAATTCACCCCTCCACTTT
V gene: TRBV5-4; clone size: -; CDR3 length: 17; D gene: TRBD1; J gene: TRBJ1-1; CDR3 protein: CASSSPGQGALNTEAFF; CDR3 DNA: TGTGCCAGCAGCTCGCCGGGACAGGGGGCCCTGAACACTGAAGCTTTCTTT
V gene: TRBV6-5; clone size: -; CDR3 length: 14; D gene: TRBD2; J gene: TRBJ2-5; CDR3 protein: CASAPGTRRETQYF; CDR3 DNA: TGTGCCAGTGCCCCCGGGACTAGAAGGGAGACCCAGTACTTC